This TCR beta chain appears in the sequencing data of a study of blood T cell repertoires in COVID-19. Overall study context: Italy, Spain and the United States were the sources of the convalescent and acute COVID-19 samples. In each case, the material was cDNA or gDNA derived from T cells, B-cell-depleted T cells, or PBMCs.

Source study methods: Researchers report that nucleated cell counts were estimated from reference gene primer amplification. TCRdb's copy holds only in-frame clones and misses some; the assay was immunoSEQ multiplex PCR. That table is the source of V, J and clone size, and D and trimming were worked out from the DNA. The table lists approximately 150,000 clones, 88% of them singletons. Note on this clone: The germline gene is not matched at one end of the junction; a read error may be the cause.

The V gene's germline CDR1 is SSHAT and CDR2 FNYEAQ (reference sequence). This CDR3 is built from 13 residues. The origin of this receptor is a human donor in a cohort sampled during active COVID-19. Sequenced material: peripheral blood. V is TRBV7-7 and J is TRBJ2-2, with D tentatively TRBD2 (5 bases). The CDR3 region is CASSGSGTGELFF. In nucleotides, the CDR3 is TGTGCTAGCAGCGGCTCGGGGACCGGGGAGCTGTTTTTT.